These 24 T cell receptor beta chains were all obtained from the same sample, sequenced in a study of neoadjuvant anti-PD-1 for oral cavity cancer. Data came from immunoSEQ multiplex PCR; TCRdb stores just in-frame clones and leaves some out. The repertoire holds some 13,000 clones, with 64% as singletons. The sequencing used tumor tissue, collected before nivolumab (anti-PD-1) treatment. The receptors stem from a person aged 40 to 85 with oral cavity squamous cell carcinoma. The donor label of this sample is uncertain.

This clone occurred once. The genes are TRBV28 and TRBJ1-5; D possibly corresponds to TRBD1 (6 bases). The ends were cut back, 5 bases at V and 4 bases at J, with 18 bases in the middle. This CDR3 comprises 16 residues. Germline-derived CDR1 and CDR2 are MDHEN and SYDVKM. This CDR3 reads CASSPIGTTANQPQHF. As DNA, the CDR3 is TGTGCCAGCAGTCCAATCGGGACAACCGCTAATCAGCCCCAGCATTTT. Full variable domain (remainder filled in from reference TRBV28 and TRBJ1-5): DVKVTQSSRYLVKRTGEKVFLECVQDMDHENMFWYRQDPGLGLRLIYFSYDVKMKEKGDIPEGYSVSREKKERFSLILESASTNQTSMYLCASSPIGTTANQPQHFGDGTRLSIL.

The CDR3 bases are TGTGCCAGCAGCTTGAACAGCCTGACGACTTACAATGAGCAGTTCTTC. It yields the protein CASSLNSLTTYNEQFF. The rearrangement uses TRBV11-3 and TRBJ2-1; D call uncertain. Germline assignment: CDR1 SGHNT and CDR2 YENEEA. This CDR3 has 16 amino acids. The germline V and J ends were trimmed by 3 bases and 4 bases, with 16 bases remaining between them.

CDR3 in amino acids: CASSSRDSPSGANVLTF. CDR3 coding DNA: TGCGCCAGCAGCTCTCGGGACAGCCCCTCTGGGGCCAACGTCCTGACTTTC. The J gene is TRBJ2-6, the V gene TRBV4-1; 7 nucleotides agree with TRBD1. V trimming: 5 bases; J trimming: 0 bases; junction bases outside the gene matches: 7. CDR3 length: 17 amino acids. CDR1 and CDR2 from the germline V gene are MGHRA and YSYEKL.

V gene TRBV9 combines with J gene TRBJ1-5; 7 bases match TRBD1. This CDR3 has 14 amino acids. J was trimmed by 4 bases and V by 3 bases; bases with no gene match: 4. The germline gives CDR1 SGDLS, CDR2 YYNGEE. The DNA for the CDR3 is TGTGCCAGCAGCGGACAGGGACAAAATCAGCCCCAGCATTTT. It encodes CASSGQGQNQPQHF.

The chain joins TRBV28 to TRBJ1-4; possible D gene TRBD1, 6 bases. With 2 bases removed from V and 10 bases from J, the gap between germline ends came to 14 bases. CDR1 and CDR2 from the germline V gene are MDHEN and SYDVKM. This CDR3 spans 14 amino acids. The CDR3 spells CASSLRGPGRKLFF. In nucleotides, the CDR3 is TGTGCCAGCAGTTTACGGGGGCCCGGACGAAAACTGTTTTTT.

The chain couples TRBV4-1 to TRBJ1-2; D is ambiguous. This CDR3 has 13 residues. Trimming left V 10 bases short and J 1 base short, with 13 bases between. Germline V gene lookup returns CDR1 MGHRA and CDR2 YSYEKL. The CDR3: CATSAGDNYGYTF. In DNA, the CDR3 is TGCGCCACCTCGGCTGGAGATAACTATGGCTACACCTTC.

The chain carries TRBV28 and TRBJ1-2; D might be TRBD1 (6 bases). V gave up 5 bases and J gave up 8 bases, with 12 bases separating them. The CDR3 contains 12 residues. Germline CDR1 reads MDHEN; CDR2 reads SYDVKM. CDR3 residues: CASSGTKGGYTF. For the CDR3, the DNA is TGTGCCAGCAGTGGGACAAAGGGGGGCTACACCTTC.

V gene TRBV7-9 combines with J gene TRBJ2-7; possibly TRBD1 for D (6 bases). Trimming stripped 1 base from V and 6 bases from J, with 13 bases between. This CDR3 comprises 14 residues. Germline CDR1 is SEHNR and CDR2 is FQNEAQ (reference sequence). CDR3 coding DNA: TGTGCCAGCAGCTTAGAGATCAGGGGCGCCGAGCAGTACTTC. As protein: CASSLEIRGAEQYF.

The rearrangement joins TRBV7-9 to TRBJ1-1; D remains ambiguous. Germline values: CDR1 SEHNR, CDR2 FQNEAQ (reference sequence). There are 14 residues in the CDR3. V was shortened by 6 bases and J by 6 bases, with 17 bases between the two germline ends. DNA for the CDR3: TGTGCCAGCAGTGAGGCCGCTACCGCCGCTGAAGCTTTCTTT. As protein: CASSEAATAAEAFF.

The sample holds a few counts of this clone. Here the CDR3 reads CASSPRPEIPTSYEQYF. For the CDR3, the DNA is TGTGCCAGCAGCCCCCGGCCAGAGATTCCGACATCCTACGAGCAGTACTTC. V is TRBV11-2 and J is TRBJ2-7; no clear D. The germline CDR1 and CDR2 sequences are SGHAT and FQNNGV. This CDR3 is 17 amino acids long. Trimming removed 5 bases from V and 1 base from J, with 21 bases in between.

The chain is built from TRBV10-2 and TRBJ2-7, with 7 bases fitting TRBD1. The germline gives CDR1 WSHSY, CDR2 SAAADI. V was clipped by 0 bases and J by 4 bases; unmatched bases: 3. This CDR3 is 14 amino acids long. The CDR3 coding sequence is TGCGCCAGCAGTGAGTCGACAGGGTCGTACGAGCAGTACTTC. Translation: CASSESTGSYEQYF.

This clone has a handful of counts. Here the CDR3 DNA reads TGCGCCAGCAGTTCCGCGGGACTTAATCAGCCCCAGCATTTT. Its translation is CASSSAGLNQPQHF. The chain employs TRBV10-2 and TRBJ1-5; D may be TRBD1 (5 bases). CDR1 and CDR2 (germline): WSHSY, SAAADI. V lost 5 bases and J 4 bases, leaving 12 bases between the germline ends. The CDR3 consists of 14 residues.

The chain combines TRBV18 with TRBJ2-5; D gene ambiguous. The ends were cut back, 3 bases at V and 1 base at J, with 3 bases in the middle. The CDR3 length is 12 residues. In germline, CDR1 is KGHSH, CDR2 LQKENI. CDR3 in amino acids: CASSPGQETQYF. CDR3 bases: TGTGCCAGCTCACCGGGCCAAGAGACCCAGTACTTC.

The chain employs TRBV5-1 and TRBJ1-6, with 8 bases identical to TRBD1. The CDR3 covers 14 residues. The germline V gene has CDR1 SGHRS and CDR2 YFSETQ. V lost 2 bases to trimming and J lost 10 bases; unmatched junction nucleotides: 5. The CDR3 DNA follows: TGCGCCAGCAGCTTCGGACAGGGACACTCACCCCTCCACTTT. Translating gives CASSFGQGHSPLHF.

CDR3 in DNA: TGTGCCAGCAGCTTAGGGGGACAGGGGGCCCTTGTCCCTTACGAGCAGTACTTC. As protein: CASSLGGQGALVPYEQYF. The chain uses TRBV7-6 and TRBJ2-7; the match to TRBD1 covers 12 bases. CDR1 is SGHVS and CDR2 is FNYEAQ in the germline V gene. The length of the CDR3 is 18 residues. V was clipped by 1 base and J by 4 bases; unmatched bases: 11. Based on the CDR3 plus reference TRBV7-6 and TRBJ2-7, the full variable domain is GAGVSQSPRYKVTKRGQDVALRCDPISGHVSLYWYRQALGQGPEFLTYFNYEAQQDKSGLPNDRFSAERPEGSISTLTIQRTEQRDSAMYRCASSLGGQGALVPYEQYFGPGTRLTVT.

The chain couples TRBV7-9 to TRBJ1-4; TRBD1 might be the D (6 bases). This CDR3 is built from 14 residues. CDR1 is SEHNR, CDR2 FQNEAQ, per germline (reference sequence). The germline V and J ends were trimmed by 4 bases and 7 bases, with 13 bases remaining between them. The DNA of the CDR3 is TGTGCCAGCAGCTCCACAGGGAGTGGTGAAAAACTGTTTTTT. It yields the protein CASSSTGSGEKLFF.

The V and J genes are TRBV18 and TRBJ2-5; possible D gene TRBD1, 5 bases. The V end was cut by 5 bases, the J end by 4 bases, with 8 bases between. The germline CDR1 and CDR2 sequences are KGHSH and LQKENI. This CDR3 has 12 residues. The CDR3: CASSVGRETQYF. CDR3 bases: TGTGCCAGCTCAGTGGGGCGAGAGACCCAGTACTTC.

The J gene is TRBJ1-1, the V gene TRBV19; 7 bases align to TRBD1. The CDR3 totals 16 residues. V shed 4 bases, J shed 4 bases, and the junction held 12 bases outside the gene matches. Germline V gene sequence: CDR1 LNHDA, CDR2 SQIVND (reference sequence). CDR3 nucleotides: TGTGCCAGTAGTAGTCTCCACGGGCAGGGGGGCACTGAAGCTTTCTTT. This gives the protein CASSSLHGQGGTEAFF.

This clone appeared a few times. The chain employs TRBV4-2 and TRBJ1-4; D gene ambiguous. The ends were cut back, 3 bases at V and 0 bases at J, with 17 bases in the middle. Germline CDR1 LGHNA, CDR2 YNFKEQ. The CDR3 runs to 18 residues. The CDR3 bases are TGTGCCAGCAGCCACGATGCGGCACAGAGCCCAACTAATGAAAAACTGTTTTTT. Amino acid sequence: CASSHDAAQSPTNEKLFF.

The J gene is TRBJ1-2, the V gene TRBV30, with 9 bases fitting TRBD1. J gave up 1 base and V 5 bases, and 5 bases lay outside the gene matches. The CDR3 has 14 residues. Germline values: CDR1 GTSNPN, CDR2 SVGIG (reference sequence). The CDR3 DNA reads as TGTGCCTGGCAGGGACAGGGATATAACTATGGCTACACCTTC. Translation: CAWQGQGYNYGYTF.

The sample holds a few counts of this clone. V is TRBV2 and J is TRBJ1-5; a weak D match, TRBD1 (6 bases). The germline CDR1 and CDR2 sequences are SNHLY and FYNNEI. V was pared by 5 bases and J by 1 base, with 12 bases between. CDR3 length: 15 amino acids. CDR3 residues: CASSLQGGSNQPQHF. The CDR3 DNA reads TGTGCCAGCAGTTTACAGGGTGGCAGCAATCAGCCCCAGCATTTT.

The chain uses TRBV5-1 and TRBJ1-1, with D possibly TRBD1 on 5 matching bases. CDR3 length: 13 amino acids. Deletions cut 0 bases from V and 6 bases from J, with 9 bases between. CDR1 SGHRS and CDR2 YFSETQ come from the germline V gene. Written as DNA, the CDR3 is TGCGCCAGCAGCTTGGCCTTGGGGGCTGAAGCTTTCTTT. Translating it yields CASSLALGAEAFF.

This CDR3 is CASSLEPTRGGQPQHF. CDR3 bases: TGTGCCAGCAGCTTAGAGCCGACCCGGGGAGGTCAGCCCCAGCATTTT. The chain employs TRBV5-5 and TRBJ1-5; the D is unclear. CDR3 length: 16 amino acids. With 2 bases removed from V and 6 bases from J, the gap between germline ends came to 18 bases. The germline V gene has CDR1 SGHKS and CDR2 YYEKEE (reference sequence).

This rearrangement joins TRBV6-1 to TRBJ1-2; unclear D gene. Trimming removed 4 bases from V and 10 bases from J, with 16 bases in between. The CDR3 covers 13 residues. The germline gives CDR1 MNHNS, CDR2 SASEGT. The CDR3 sequence: CASSVLPRTLYTF. CDR3 in DNA: TGTGCCAGCAGTGTCCTACCCAGGACCCTCTACACCTTC.